Below, one TCR beta chain is given with its context. This clone was detected ten times or more. It has no known antigen specificity. It has no much larger one-base neighbor in the sample; base qualities were not kept. On a MiSeq, deep resolution sequencing aimed for a depth between 1 in 1 million and 1 in 200,000 T cells, with each clonotype covered approximately 10x on average. The immunoSEQ hsTCRB Kit was used to generate the TCR beta libraries. Under the source paper's analysis protocol: The data were analyzed with ImmunoSEQ Analyzer and ImmunoSEQ Data Assistant, and V, D and J gene assignments followed IMGT definitions. Clonality, which ranges from 0 to 1, was calculated as one minus the normalized Shannon entropy of productive rearrangement frequencies. Only overrepresented clonotypes making up at least 0.05% of the repertoire of each patient were included in the public clonotype analysis. About twelve repertoires from age-matched healthy donors, obtained from immuneACCESS, served as clonality controls. Here the immuneACCESS table is served through TCRdb, limited to in-frame sequences with V and J called. Missing clones are a known gap in these copies; in checked studies unresolved V genes cover under half, and the rest lacks a known reason. V and J calls and clone size are copied from that table; D and trimming were computed from the DNA. The sample table holds over 65,000 clones, of which about four fifths were seen once. Jointly, the top ten make up 4.8% of the sample.

CDR1 and CDR2 (SGHDN, FVKESK) derive from the germline V gene. V gives up 4 bases and J gives up 1 base, and the segment between their germline ends measures 9 bases. Spanning cysteine to phenylalanine, the CDR3 consists of 14 amino acids. The CDR3 DNA has 42 bases and is translated from base 1. In the paper's terms, the time point label means: 12 months on ibrutinib. For TCR beta library preparation, roughly 2.2 micrograms of genomic DNA were isolated from cryopreserved PBMCs. Longitudinal blood samples from CLL patients on ibrutinib monotherapy underwent high-throughput TCR beta sequencing. Patients were enrolled in a phase 2 open-label single-center ibrutinib monotherapy trial. This sample is drawn from a study of cytotoxic CD8 clonotypes in ibrutinib-treated CLL (dated by TCRdb to the early 2020s). Some background on the complete study: The cohort was composed of about a dozen relapsed/refractory and about 15 treatment-naive patients; IGHV unmutated status was identified in under 18 patients. Partial responses were observed in roughly 25 patients and complete responses in 2; after a median follow-up of around 68 months, remission was maintained in 15 or so patients and progression was observed in around twelve. The response samples were drawn at a median of approximately twelve months into treatment, with a range of about 6 to 40 months. Samples averaged roughly 260,000 productive templates and roughly 86,000 productive rearrangements. Of the 90 or so participants in the trial, about 26 had longitudinal samples available. Cryopreserved peripheral blood mononuclear cells were collected at three points: before therapy, at response, and at either sustained remission or disease progression. Every sample from remission and from progressive disease was obtained while the patients were still on ibrutinib.

The full study reports these points: Public clonotypes were found to be uncommon and were observed to contract or remain stable during treatment; the increase in clonality was shown to reflect expansion of private clonotypes at ibrutinib response. Baseline clonality was found to be higher than that of age-matched healthy donors and was strongly correlated with circulating CD8+ T-cell counts. Lymph node repertoires were not examined, and the timing of sampling was not matched between patients in sustained remission and those whose disease progressed. At ibrutinib response clonality went up, during sustained remission it held steady, and at progression it dropped back toward baseline.

This sequence was found in a human donor with chronic lymphocytic leukemia. This sample comprised PBMCs, obtained after 12 months of ibrutinib treatment. The sequence joins TRBV14 to TRBJ2-3; no D gene is confidently identified. The base sequence is TGTGCCAGCAGCCCAACGACGGGCACAGATACGCAGTATTTT. Translated, it reads CASSPTTGTDTQYF.